The 21 T cell receptor beta chains in this list originate from one sample, sequenced in a study. TCRdb ran MiXCR on the RT-PCR reads and lists one entry per CDR3 protein. This table holds 650,000 to 800,000 distinct CDR3 sequences, approximately 15% found once. The sample comprised memory CD4+ T cells from blood. These receptors came from a female donor in good health, serving as a healthy control.

This clonotype was picked up a small number of times. The J gene is TRBJ1-2, the V gene TRBV20-1; 7 nucleotides line up with TRBD1. The CDR3 length is 14 residues. After removal of 2 bases from V and 6 bases from J, the junction contained 9 bases not matched to a gene. The germline V gene has CDR1 DFQATT and CDR2 SNEGSKA (reference sequence). The CDR3 DNA reads as TGCAGTGCTAGAATGGCGTTTCAGGGGGATGGCTACACCTTC. Translation: CSARMAFQGDGYTF.

The V call is TRBV5-1, the J call TRBJ1-1; D might be TRBD1 (6 bases). Trimming took 1 base from V and 5 from J, leaving 12 bases between them. This CDR3 comprises 14 residues. Germline values: CDR1 SGHRS, CDR2 YFSETQ. The DNA for the CDR3 is TGCGCCAGCAGCTTGATGGACAGTAGTACTGAAGCTTTCTTT. It is translated as CASSLMDSSTEAFF.

This clonotype was picked up a small number of times. CDR3 sequence reads: CASSTMGQGFSKLFF. CDR3 nucleotide sequence: TGTGCCAGCAGTACCATGGGACAGGGGTTTTCGAAACTGTTTTTT. The chain is built from TRBV6-5 and TRBJ1-4; TRBD1 agrees at 10 bases. The CDR3 is made up of 15 amino acids. Germline loops: CDR1 MNHEY, CDR2 SVGAGI. V dropped 5 bases and J dropped 11; count of bases not matched to a gene: 11.

This clonotype was observed many times. The CDR3 protein is CSAGPPEAFF. CDR3 nucleotide sequence: TGCAGCGCTGGGCCCCCTGAAGCTTTCTTT. The chain carries TRBV29-1 and TRBJ1-1; D ambiguous. Germline V CDR1 and CDR2: SQVTM, ANQGSEA. V was shortened by 7 bases and J by 6 bases, with 9 bases between the two germline ends. The CDR3 spans 10 residues.

This clonotype was counted at least ten times. This chain joins TRBV9 and TRBJ1-4; 7 bases match TRBD1. This CDR3 contains 15 residues. The V gene end was trimmed by 3 bases and the J gene end by 1 base; junction bases not matched to a gene: 3. Germline CDR1 and CDR2: SGDLS and YYNGEE. CDR3 sequence reads: CASSATGITNEKLFF. CDR3 sequence (DNA): TGTGCCAGCAGCGCGACAGGGATAACTAATGAAAAACTGTTTTTT. Variable domain in full (rest from reference TRBV9 and TRBJ1-4): DSGVTQTPKHLITATGQRVTLRCSPRSGDLSVYWYQQSLDQGLQFLIQYYNGEERAKGNILERFSAQQFPDLHSELNLSSLELGDSALYFCASSATGITNEKLFFGSGTQLSVL.

This clonotype showed up just a few times. The genes are TRBV7-6 and TRBJ2-3; 12 positions agree with TRBD2. Losses at the gene ends were 4 bases for V and 15 bases for J; bases not matched to a gene: 11. This CDR3 comprises 14 residues. From germline, CDR1 is SGHVS and CDR2 FNYEAQ. Here the CDR3 reads CASSSGLAGPWIYF. The CDR3 DNA is TGTGCCAGCAGCTCCGGACTAGCGGGACCCTGGATCTATTTT.

The rearrangement uses TRBV28 and TRBJ2-2; D is perhaps TRBD2 (5 bases). V was trimmed by 5 bases and J by 2 bases, leaving 15 bases between them. The CDR3 has 16 amino acids. CDR1 is MDHEN, CDR2 SYDVKM, per germline. Here the CDR3 DNA reads TGTGCCAGCAGTCTACTAGAAAGCGGTAACACCGGGGAGCTGTTTTTT. Translated, it gives CASSLLESGNTGELFF.

This clonotype occurred many times. The V call is TRBV20-1, the J call TRBJ2-1; 8 bases are a match to TRBD2. CDR3 length: 15 amino acids. V trimming: 3 bases; J trimming: 2 bases; junction bases outside the gene matches: 6. Germline lookup yields CDR1 DFQATT and CDR2 SNEGSKA (reference sequence). CDR3 sequence (DNA): TGCAGTGCTAGCAACCCTAGCGGGCCCTACAATGAGCAGTTCTTC. Translating it yields CSASNPSGPYNEQFF.

This clonotype was seen a handful of times. The chain recombines TRBV5-1 with TRBJ2-7, with a weak D call TRBD2 (6 bases). CDR1 is SGHRS and CDR2 is YFSETQ in the germline V gene. The CDR3 is 17 amino acids. The V end was cut by 0 bases, the J end by 5 bases, with 21 bases between. CDR3 protein: CASSLASLAGGLDEQYF. The CDR3 nucleotides are TGCGCCAGCAGCTTGGCCAGTTTGGCCGGGGGTTTGGACGAGCAGTACTTC.

The chain is built from TRBV5-8 and TRBJ2-5; the D call may be TRBD1 or TRBD2 (5 bases each). The CDR3 is made up of 14 amino acids. V was cut by 3 bases and J by 2 bases, with 11 bases left in between. Per germline, CDR1 SGHTS and CDR2 YDEGEE. In DNA form, the CDR3 reads TGTGCCAGCAGCTCCTGGGGGAGACAAGAGACCCAGTACTTC. Translated: CASSSWGRQETQYF.

This clonotype was picked up a small number of times. The chain has TRBV20-1 and TRBJ1-5, with D tentatively TRBD1 (5 bases). The germline V gene has CDR1 DFQATT and CDR2 SNEGSKA (reference sequence). Trimming took 6 bases from V and 3 from J, leaving 12 bases between them. The CDR3 is 13 amino acids. This CDR3 is CSAGGESNQPQHF. In DNA, the CDR3 is TGCAGTGCCGGGGGGGAGTCCAATCAGCCCCAGCATTTT.

This clonotype was picked up many times. This chain connects TRBV12-3 or TRBV12-4 to TRBJ2-7; D possibly corresponds to TRBD1 (6 bases). CDR3 size: 15 residues. V lost 5 bases to trimming and J lost 3 bases, with 17 bases between them. In DNA form, the CDR3 reads TGTGCCAGCAGTCTATCCGGGACAAGGGGCTACGAGCAGTACTTC. Residues: CASSLSGTRGYEQYF.

The rearrangement joins TRBV7-6 to TRBJ2-3; 8 bases fit TRBD2. This CDR3 is built from 16 residues. V was clipped by 3 bases and J by 3 bases; unmatched bases: 8. The germline V gene has CDR1 SGHVS and CDR2 FNYEAQ. The CDR3 coding sequence is TGTGCCAGCAGCTTCGGAGCGGGAGCGGGGACAGATACGCAGTATTTT. It encodes CASSFGAGAGTDTQYF.

In this sample, this clonotype turned up a few times. V is TRBV20-1 and J is TRBJ2-3; TRBD1 or TRBD2 may be the D gene (6 bases each). This CDR3 has 14 amino acids. V lost 6 bases, J lost 3 bases, and 16 bases lay in between. Per the germline V gene, CDR1 is DFQATT and CDR2 is SNEGSKA (reference sequence). The CDR3, as DNA: TGCAGTGCGCAAGCAGGAGGGGGAACAGATACGCAGTATTTT. It codes for CSAQAGGGTDTQYF.

There are a few counts of this clonotype. The chain links TRBV28 to TRBJ2-3; 12 bases map to TRBD2. J was trimmed by 5 bases and V by 6 bases; bases with no gene match: 9. The CDR3 sequence is 16 residues long. Germline V gives CDR1 MDHEN, CDR2 SYDVKM. The CDR3 loop is CASRDSSGRAKDTQYF. For the CDR3, the DNA is TGTGCCAGCAGAGACTCTAGCGGGAGGGCCAAAGATACGCAGTATTTT. The variable domain in full, completed from reference TRBV28 and TRBJ2-3, reads DVKVTQSSRYLVKRTGEKVFLECVQDMDHENMFWYRQDPGLGLRLIYFSYDVKMKEKGDIPEGYSVSREKKERFSLILESASTNQTSMYLCASRDSSGRAKDTQYFGPGTRLTVL.

Only a few counts were recorded for this clonotype. The chain recombines TRBV29-1 with TRBJ2-7; a weak D match, TRBD1 (8 bases). This CDR3 spans 13 amino acids. V lost 3 bases to trimming and J lost 5 bases, with 14 bases between them. CDR1 and CDR2 from the germline V gene are SQVTM and ANQGSEA. DNA of the CDR3: TGCAGCGTTGACGGACAGGGAGGGGACGAGCAGTACTTC. Translating it yields CSVDGQGGDEQYF.

J is TRBJ2-3 and V is TRBV7-9; 9 bases map to TRBD2. The germline CDR1 and CDR2 sequences are SEHNR and FQNEAQ (reference sequence). Trimming removed 6 bases from V and 3 bases from J; junction bases left unmatched: 4. The CDR3 sequence is 14 residues long. The CDR3 DNA sequence: TGTGCCAGCAGAATAGCGGGAGTAACAGATACGCAGTATTTT. Translating it yields CASRIAGVTDTQYF.

In its sample, this clonotype was seen many times. An end of the junction differs from the germline gene, which may be a read error. The rearrangement links TRBV5-1 to TRBJ2-7, with 9 bases that match TRBD1. The CDR3 is 15 amino acids. In germline, CDR1 is SGHRS, CDR2 YFSETQ. CDR3 loop: CASSPLGTGSYEQYF. The CDR3 nucleotides are TGTGCCAGCAGTCCATTGGGGACAGGGTCCTACGAGCAGTACTTC.

The table lists this clonotype with many counts. J is TRBJ2-7 and V is TRBV7-3; no definite D call. The CDR3 runs 14 residues. Germline V gives CDR1 SGHTA, CDR2 FQGTGA. Trimming took off 0 bases at V and 0 bases at J, with 6 bases between the two ends. CDR3 nucleotide sequence: TGTGCCAGCAGCTTAACCGCGAGCTCCTACGAGCAGTACTTC. Its protein is CASSLTASSYEQYF.

This clonotype came up a few times. One end of the junction fails to match germline, which may point to a read error. The chain uses TRBV7-9 and TRBJ2-1, with D unclear. CDR3 length: 11 residues. Per germline, CDR1 SEHNR and CDR2 FQNEAQ (reference sequence). DNA for the CDR3: TGTGCCAGCAGCTTAACCGCGAGTTTGGTCTTC. It specifies CASSLTASLVF.

This clonotype was observed a few times. The V gene is TRBV5-6, the J gene TRBJ2-1; D is unclear. The CDR3 covers 12 residues. CDR1 and CDR2 (germline): SGHDT, YYEEEE. V gave up 3 bases and J gave up 6 bases, with 7 bases separating them. The CDR3 region has the DNA TGTGCCAGCAGCTCGGTCCTCAATGAGCAGTTCTTC. It encodes CASSSVLNEQFF.